This TCR beta chain stems from a study of cytomegalovirus exposure and HLA in healthy donors. From germline, CDR1 is SGHRS and CDR2 YFSETQ. The CDR3 is 13 residues long. Trimming left V 4 bases short and J 0 bases short, with 7 bases between. Use of 60 Vbeta and 13 Jbeta primers characterized the PCR. Repertoires were generated with immunoSEQ multiplex PCR, while TCRdb's copy carries only in-frame clones and drops some. The sample consists of about 120,000 clones, roughly 72% of them appearing once. The TCR originated in a woman in her forties or fifties in good health and CMV-seropositive. The sequencing sample was made of PBMCs. This rearrangement joins TRBV5-1 to TRBJ1-2, with D unclear. The CDR3 DNA follows: TGCGCCAGCAGCGAAAACACTAACTATGGCTACACCTTC. Its protein is CASSENTNYGYTF.